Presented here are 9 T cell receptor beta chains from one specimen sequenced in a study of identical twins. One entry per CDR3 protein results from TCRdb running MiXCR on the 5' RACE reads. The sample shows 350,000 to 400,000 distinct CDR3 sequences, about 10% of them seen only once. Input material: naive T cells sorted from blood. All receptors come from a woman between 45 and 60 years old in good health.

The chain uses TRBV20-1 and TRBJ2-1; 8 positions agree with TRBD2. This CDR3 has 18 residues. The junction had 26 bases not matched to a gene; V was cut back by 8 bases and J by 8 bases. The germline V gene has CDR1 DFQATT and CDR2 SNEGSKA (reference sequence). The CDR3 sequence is CSSLDRMGSGKLGYEQFF. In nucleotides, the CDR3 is TGCAGTTCCCTCGACAGGATGGGTAGCGGGAAGCTTGGGTATGAGCAGTTCTTC.

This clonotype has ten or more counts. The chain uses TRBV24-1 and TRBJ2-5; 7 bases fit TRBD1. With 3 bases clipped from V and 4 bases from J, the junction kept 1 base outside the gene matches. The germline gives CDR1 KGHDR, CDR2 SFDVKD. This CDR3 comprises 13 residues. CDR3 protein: CATSDHRGETQYF. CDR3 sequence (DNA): TGTGCCACCAGTGATCACAGGGGAGAGACCCAGTACTTC.

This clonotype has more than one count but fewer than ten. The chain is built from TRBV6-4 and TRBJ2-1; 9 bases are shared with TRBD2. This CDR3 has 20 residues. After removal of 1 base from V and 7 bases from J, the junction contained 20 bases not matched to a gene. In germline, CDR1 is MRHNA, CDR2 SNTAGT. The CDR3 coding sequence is TGTGCCAGCAGTGACTGGAACAGGGGAGGTACGGCGGGAGGGCGAAATGAGCAGTTCTTC. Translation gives CASSDWNRGGTAGGRNEQFF.

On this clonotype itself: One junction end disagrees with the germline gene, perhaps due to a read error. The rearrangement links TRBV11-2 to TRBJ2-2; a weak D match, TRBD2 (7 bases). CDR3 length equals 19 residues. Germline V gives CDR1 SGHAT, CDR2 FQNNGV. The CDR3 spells CASSLGTGIGRTHPWDLFF. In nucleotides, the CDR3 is TGTGCCAGCAGCTTAGGAACAGGGATCGGGAGGACCCATCCTTGGGACCTGTTTTTT.

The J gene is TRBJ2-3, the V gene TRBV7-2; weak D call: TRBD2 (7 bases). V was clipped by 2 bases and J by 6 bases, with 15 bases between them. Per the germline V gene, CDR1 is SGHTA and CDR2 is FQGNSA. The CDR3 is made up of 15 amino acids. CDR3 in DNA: TGTGCCAGCAGCTTACGCGGGGGCCCGGCCGATACGCAGTATTTT. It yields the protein CASSLRGGPADTQYF.

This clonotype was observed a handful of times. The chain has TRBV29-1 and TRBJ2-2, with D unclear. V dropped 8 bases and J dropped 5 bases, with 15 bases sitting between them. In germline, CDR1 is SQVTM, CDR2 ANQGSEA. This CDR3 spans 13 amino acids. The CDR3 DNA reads TGCAGCATTATGGACGCGAGTACCGGGGAGCTGTTTTTT. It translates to CSIMDASTGELFF.

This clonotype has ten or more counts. The CDR3 protein is CASRPLVGETQYF. CDR3 nucleotides: TGTGCCAGCAGGCCGTTGGTAGGAGAGACCCAGTACTTC. The J gene is TRBJ2-5, the V gene TRBV6-5; D gene uncertain. V was clipped by 6 bases and J by 4 bases, with 12 bases between them. The germline V gene has CDR1 MNHEY and CDR2 SVGAGI. This CDR3 is built from 13 residues.

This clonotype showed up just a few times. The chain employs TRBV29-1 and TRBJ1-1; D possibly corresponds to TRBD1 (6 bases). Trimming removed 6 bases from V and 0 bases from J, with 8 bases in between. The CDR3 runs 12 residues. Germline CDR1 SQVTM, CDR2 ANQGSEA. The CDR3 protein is CSVRQVNTEAFF. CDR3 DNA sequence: TGCAGCGTGAGACAGGTGAACACTGAAGCTTTCTTT.

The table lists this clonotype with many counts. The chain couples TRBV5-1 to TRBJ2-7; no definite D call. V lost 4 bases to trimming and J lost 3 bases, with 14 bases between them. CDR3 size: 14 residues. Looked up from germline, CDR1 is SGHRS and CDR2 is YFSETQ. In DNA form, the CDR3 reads TGCGCCAGCAGCGTGGGCCGAAATTACTACGAGCAGTACTTC. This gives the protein CASSVGRNYYEQYF.